This T cell receptor beta chain came from a study of cytomegalovirus exposure and HLA in healthy donors. CDR1 and CDR2 (germline): SGHDN, FVKESK. CDR3 length: 13 residues. The V and J ends lost 1 base and 4 bases respectively, with 5 bases between them. The primer mix had 60 Vbeta and 13 Jbeta primers. TCRdb's copy holds only in-frame clones and misses some; the assay was immunoSEQ multiplex PCR. This repertoire shows about 180,000 clones, around 84% found once; its top ten account for more than 0.95%. Whole-study findings and limits: Some TCR beta chains (roughly 150 of them) were listed as cytomegalovirus-associated. Accurate predictions that matched the HLA-A and HLA-B alleles of most subjects were reportedly made from TCR beta sequences. Trimming of TCR beta V- and J-genes showed a link, identified in a later analysis, to a missense DCLRE1C variant.

In regard to this clone: Its antigen is undetermined.

This receptor was obtained from a girl aged 2-9 years in good health and CMV-seropositive. Source material: PBMCs. This chain joins TRBV14 and TRBJ1-3; unclear D gene. CDR3 sequence reads: CASSQGAGNTIYF. The CDR3 nucleotides read TGTGCCAGCAGCCAAGGAGCCGGAAACACCATATATTTT.